This T cell receptor (beta chain) was sequenced during a study of somatic mutations in cytotoxic T cells in rheumatoid arthritis (dated by TCRdb to the late 2010s). Regarding the research as a whole: Sorted V beta1+ cells also underwent TCRB sequencing, and some V beta antibody-stained T-cell populations were flow-sorted at nearly 100% purity on a FACSAria II or Sony SH800. Whether expanded CD8+ T-cell clones in untreated, newly diagnosed rheumatoid arthritis carry somatic mutations was the study question, and clonality was characterized with TCRB deep sequencing. Median age was essentially the same in the patient group and the control group. For about 60 rheumatoid arthritis patients and roughly 22 healthy controls, TCRB deep sequencing was carried out.

Buffy coats from roughly 19 blood donors served as healthy controls, a group that was 55% female with a median age of approximately 61 years (range roughly 20-80). Positive magnetic bead selection on an AutoMACS was used to isolate CD4+ and CD8+ cells, with flow cytometry used to check purity. Peripheral blood mononuclear cells were obtained using density gradient separation with Ficoll-Paque PLUS. DNA was extracted from CD4-enriched, CD8-enriched or PBMC samples with Nucleospin Tissue or Tissue XS kits and quantified with a Qubit 2.0 fluorometer. There are 12 amino acids in the CDR3, from cysteine to phenylalanine inclusive. The read is trimmed to its CDR3 DNA, 36 bases read in frame from base 1. V is clipped by 3 bases and J by 3 bases, and the sequence between their germline boundaries is 5 bases long. CDR1 and CDR2 (LNHNV, YYDKDF) derive from the germline V gene (reference sequence). Sequencing of TCRB CDR3 was done on genomic DNA with the immunoSEQ assay. In the authors' own workflow: The analyses included only productive TCRB rearrangements. Defining a clone by its unique TCRB CDR3 sequence, the study calculated clonality as a productive clonality index derived from Shannon entropy. Repertoire overlap for a pair of samples was computed from each clone's template counts relative to total templates per sample. V-gene usage measured by flow cytometry correlated with TCRB sequencing V-gene usage, with a Spearman r of approximately 0.6. TCRdb's version of the immuneACCESS table is confined to in-frame rearrangements and falls short of the full clone set. An unresolved V gene accounts for under half of the shortfall where checked; the remainder is of unknown origin. V, J and clone size are taken as reported in that table, and D and trimming were inferred from the DNA itself. The sample has 25,000 to 30,000 clones on record, 74% of them singletons. Clones ranked in the top ten supply more than 7.5% of the sample.

Points the paper makes about the study in general: Rheumatoid arthritis patients and age-matched healthy controls did not significantly differ in CD8+ T-cell clonality. Healthy controls showed no age-related increase in CD8+ clonality, whereas patients did (Spearman r ≈ 0.5). The antigen targets of the expanded CD8+ clones were unknown, and absence from virus-specific databases did not rule out viral specificity. The largest CD8+ clone made up more than 20% of CD8+ cells in about an eighth of the 65 patients, and blood and synovial fluid shared several identical CD8+ TCRB sequences. No adjustment for multiple comparisons was made for the slight TRBV07 underrepresentation in patients.

As for this clone: The clone's antigen remains unknown. No much larger clone exists at a distance of one base, and base qualities are not known.

This receptor was identified in a young woman in good health. Sequenced input: CD8+ T cells sorted from blood. The sequence is built from TRBV15 and TRBJ1-2; perhaps TRBD1 is the D gene, with 5 bases matching. In nucleotide form, the sequence is TGTGCCACCAGCAGGGGGGACTATGGCTACACCTTC. Its protein is CATSRGDYGYTF.